This TCR beta chain was observed in a study of CD8 T cells in ankylosing spondylitis (dated by TCRdb to 2015 to 2018). Context from the whole study: The study set out to find disease-linked TCR variants by profiling T cell receptor beta repertoires in ankylosing spondylitis patients and healthy donors. In total, the full study cohort was made up of some 110 healthy donors and 25 ankylosing spondylitis patients. Samples of peripheral blood were taken, and for ankylosing spondylitis patients, synovial fluid was collected as well.

This clonotype was picked up many times. This clone's antigen is unknown. Per-nucleotide qualities are absent, and no much larger clonotype sits a single base away. The CDR3 contains 12 residues, cysteine and phenylalanine counted. CDR3 DNA is the only sequence kept; it has 36 bases, read in frame from the first base. Via the germline V gene, CDR1 is MNHEY and CDR2 SVGEGT. V is cut by 7 bases and J by 9 bases, and the space between the germline ends is 13 bases. What the study reported, not specific to this receptor: According to the report, matched synovial fluid samples from ankylosing spondylitis patients were significantly enriched for the disease-linked clones. Blood from ankylosing spondylitis patients appeared to be characterized by a TCR beta motif composed of eight highly homologous amino acid variants. Some of the motif variants had been reported before in the synovial fluid and blood of reactive arthritis patients, a finding that suggests common disease-initiation mechanisms. In peripheral blood, the disease-linked clones were found at relatively low frequencies and had a CD8+ phenotype.

Instrument used: Illumina MiSeq. Quantitative 5'-RACE with molecular barcodes was the method used to prepare the TCR beta libraries. The authors processed their data as follows. To identify disease-linked TCR variants, a new computational method was used, one built on a probabilistic model of VDJ rearrangement. TCRdb reanalyzed the raw reads on its own, using fastp at Q25 for trimming and MiXCR for clone calling, and kept in-frame beta chains. All rows with the same CDR3 protein become a single entry with the most common DNA and genes. None of the V and J calls come from the authors' own analysis; TCRdb made them. Across this sample there are 25,000 or so distinct CDR3 sequences, with approximately 8% seen only once. The biggest ten clones account for 25% to 35% of the sample.

Recombination connected TRBV6-2 or TRBV6-3 to TRBJ2-1; the D gene remains uncertain. The TCR originated in a male donor with ankylosing spondylitis or in good health (not recorded which). The sequenced sample was blood. The CDR3 sequence is CASNMEFGEQFF. The nucleotides are TGTGCCAGCAACATGGAGTTCGGTGAGCAGTTCTTC.